This TCR beta chain was found in a study of T cells in Graves' hyperthyroidism and ophthalmopathy. Broader study findings: Most thyroid clonotypes expanded above 0.001 appeared in blood too.

A note on this clonotype: What it binds is not known.

Patients aged 18 to 65 had newly diagnosed hyperthyroidism of under 2 months' duration. Reasons for excluding patients were uncontrolled infection, other autoimmune disease, pregnancy or lactation. Using RNA transcripts as the source, TCR beta CDR3 regions were amplified. RT-PCR in the first round (using the HTBI primer set) targeted the TCR CDR3. TCRdb called the multiplex PCR reads again in MiXCR, with one record for every CDR3 protein. The table shows hundreds of thousands of distinct CDR3 sequences, with around 38% occurring only once. V was pared by 4 bases and J by 9 bases, with 16 bases between. Germline V gene sequence: CDR1 DFQATT, CDR2 SNEGSKA (reference sequence). This CDR3 has 13 amino acids.

The TCR comes from a man between 18 and 35 years old with Graves' hyperthyroidism. V gene TRBV20-1 combines with J gene TRBJ1-5; a possible D gene is TRBD1 (5 bases). Sequencing used blood. CDR3 coding DNA: TGCAGTGCTAAGGGACGGGGGAAAGGGCCCCAGCATTTT. Amino acid sequence: CSAKGRGKGPQHF.